This TCR beta chain was captured in a study of T cells after yellow fever vaccination. Study-wide points: Re-detected after boosting: most primary clones, 96% of CD4 and roughly 88% of CD8. A faster peak, day 5 versus 15, was reached by the weaker secondary response.

TCRdb analysed the 5' RACE reads with MiXCR anew, one entry per CDR3 protein. The sample carries 350,000 to 450,000 distinct CDR3 sequences, over 15% recorded once. About this clonotype: Its antigen remains unknown.

V was pared by 6 bases and J by 0 bases, with 18 bases between. CDR1 is SEHNR and CDR2 is FQNEAQ in the germline V gene (reference sequence). There are 16 residues in the CDR3. This TCR derives from a man between 18 and 29 years old who received the YFV17D yellow fever vaccine. The specimen was PBMCs, collected before the yellow fever booster vaccination. The rearrangement joins TRBV7-9 to TRBJ2-7, with D perhaps matching TRBD1 (6 bases). The CDR3 region has the DNA TGTGCCAGCAGACTGGACAGCGGCTGGAGCTCCTACGAGCAGTACGTC. It encodes CASRLDSGWSSYEQYV.